This TCR beta chain was sequenced for a study of T-cell reconstitution after alpha-beta-depleted transplantation in children. Germline loops: CDR1 SQVTM, CDR2 ANQGSEA. Losses at the gene ends were 6 bases for V and 2 bases for J; bases not matched to a gene: 23. This CDR3 contains 19 residues. This clonotype has more than one count but fewer than ten. Unique molecular identifiers were built into the TCRbeta library. A single record per CDR3 protein comes from TCRdb applying MiXCR to the PCR reads. The sample shows about 540,000 distinct CDR3 sequences, approximately 16% of them seen only once. The genes are TRBV29-1 and TRBJ2-5; 8 bases map to TRBD1. The sequences come from PBMCs from the stem cell graft donor, collected from the stem cell graft. This clonotype was sampled from a human donor who donated a stem cell graft to a child with acute lymphoblastic leukemia. Written as DNA, the CDR3 is TGCAGCGTCCCGTTCCCTCACCCAACGCCGGACAGGGCTCAAGAGACCCAGTACTTC. This gives the protein CSVPFPHPTPDRAQETQYF.